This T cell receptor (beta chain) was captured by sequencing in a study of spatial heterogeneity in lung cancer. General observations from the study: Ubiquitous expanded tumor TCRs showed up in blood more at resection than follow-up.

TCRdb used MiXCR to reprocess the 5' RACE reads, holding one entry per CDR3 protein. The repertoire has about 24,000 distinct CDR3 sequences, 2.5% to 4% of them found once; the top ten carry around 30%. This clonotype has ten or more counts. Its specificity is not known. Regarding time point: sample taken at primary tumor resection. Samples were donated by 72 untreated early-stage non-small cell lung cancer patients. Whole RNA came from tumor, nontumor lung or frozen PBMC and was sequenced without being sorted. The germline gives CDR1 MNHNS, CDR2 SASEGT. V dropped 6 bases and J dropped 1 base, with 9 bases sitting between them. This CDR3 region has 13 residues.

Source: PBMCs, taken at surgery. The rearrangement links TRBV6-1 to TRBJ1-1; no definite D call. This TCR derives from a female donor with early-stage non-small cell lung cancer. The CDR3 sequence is CASRRTQNTEAFF. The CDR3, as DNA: TGTGCCAGCAGACGAACACAGAACACTGAAGCTTTCTTT.